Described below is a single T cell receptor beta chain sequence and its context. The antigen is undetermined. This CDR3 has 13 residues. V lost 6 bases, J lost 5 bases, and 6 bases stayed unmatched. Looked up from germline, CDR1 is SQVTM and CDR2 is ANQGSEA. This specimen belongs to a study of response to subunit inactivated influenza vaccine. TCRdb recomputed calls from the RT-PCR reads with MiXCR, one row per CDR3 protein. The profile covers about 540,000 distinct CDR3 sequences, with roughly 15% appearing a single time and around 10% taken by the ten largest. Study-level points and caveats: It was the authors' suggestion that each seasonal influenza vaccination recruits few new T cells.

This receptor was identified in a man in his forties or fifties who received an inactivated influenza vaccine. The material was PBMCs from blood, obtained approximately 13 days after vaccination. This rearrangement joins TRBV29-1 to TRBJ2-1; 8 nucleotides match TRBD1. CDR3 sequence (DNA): TGCAGCGTAGGACAGGGTTCCCACAATGAGCAGTTCTTC. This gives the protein CSVGQGSHNEQFF.